This entry lists 2 T cell receptor beta chains sequenced from one sample in a study of T cell changes during pregnancy in multiple sclerosis (dated by TCRdb to about 2019). The library was made by the immunoSEQ multiplex PCR assay. TCRdb mirrors the immuneACCESS table, restricted to in-frame sequences. Some clones are absent from its copies; in checked studies, under half trace to an unresolved V gene, and the reason for the others is unknown. Recorded for this sample are some 45,000 clones; about 85% of them occurred a single time. The ten largest account for under 0.95% of the sample. Sequenced here: CD4+ T cells from peripheral blood mononuclear cells, sampled after pregnancy. These receptors were collected from a female donor with multiple sclerosis, enrolled in a pregnancy study.

The J gene is TRBJ1-1, the V gene TRBV7-3; D not resolved. V lost 5 bases and J lost 6, with 13 bases in between. The CDR3 is made up of 13 amino acids. Germline V lookup: CDR1 SGHTA, CDR2 FQGTGA. The CDR3 sequence is CASSAGGLAEAFF. The CDR3 region has the DNA TGTGCCAGCAGCGCTGGAGGGCTCGCTGAAGCTTTCTTT.

This clone was observed a single time. The rearrangement joins TRBV5-6 to TRBJ1-2, with D unclear. Looked up from germline, CDR1 is SGHDT and CDR2 is YYEEEE. The CDR3 runs 12 residues. Trimming removed 0 bases at V and 7 bases at J, with 7 bases between. CDR3 residues: CASSLVPFGYTF. The CDR3 region has the DNA TGTGCCAGCAGCTTGGTCCCTTTTGGCTACACCTTC.